Below, 28 T cell receptor beta chains from the same sample are listed, as sequenced in a study of memory CD4+ T cells and cytomegalovirus serostatus. Single viable CD3+CD4+CD8-CD45RO+ cells were sorted as the memory CD4+ T cells. Method: immunoSEQ multiplex PCR; TCRdb's copy keeps in-frame clones and lacks some. The sample has some 60,000 clones, around 79% seen once. The specimen was memory CD4+ T cells from blood. These receptors originate from an adult in good health and CMV-seropositive.

CDR3 bases: TGTGCCAGCAGCCCCCGGTGGGCTGGGGAGCAGTACTTC. Protein product: CASSPRWAGEQYF. V is TRBV14 and J is TRBJ2-7; D gene unclear. This CDR3 spans 13 amino acids. The V gene lost 4 bases and the J gene lost 7 bases, with 14 bases spanning the gap. Germline V gene lookup returns CDR1 SGHDN and CDR2 FVKESK.

The genes are TRBV6-5 and TRBJ1-1; D possibly corresponds to TRBD1 (5 bases). Deletions cut 6 bases from V and 4 bases from J, with 15 bases between. CDR1 MNHEY and CDR2 SVGAGI come from the germline V gene. This CDR3 is 14 amino acids long. CDR3 coding DNA: TGTGCCAGCAGGTCAGGGTTTGATAGCACTGAAGCTTTCTTT. It yields the protein CASRSGFDSTEAFF.

V is TRBV6-6 and J is TRBJ1-5; tentative D call: TRBD1 (5 bases). The CDR3 loop spans 14 amino acids. The ends were cut back, 7 bases at V and 3 bases at J, with 13 bases in the middle. Per germline, CDR1 MNHNY and CDR2 SVGAGI (reference sequence). CDR3 nucleotides: TGTGCCAGCACCGACGCAGGGACCAATCAGCCCCAGCATTTT. The encoded protein is CASTDAGTNQPQHF.

The chain has TRBV29-1 and TRBJ2-2; 9 positions match TRBD2. CDR1 and CDR2 from the germline V gene are SQVTM and ANQGSEA. The CDR3 runs to 16 residues. Trimming cost V 4 bases and J 0 bases; bases outside gene matches: 6. This chain's CDR3 is CSVVPAGGSNTGELFF. The DNA for the CDR3 is TGCAGCGTTGTCCCAGCGGGAGGTTCGAACACCGGGGAGCTGTTTTTT.

The rearrangement uses TRBV28 and TRBJ1-2; D not certain. V lost 5 bases and J lost 4, with 8 bases in between. This CDR3 contains 12 residues. In germline, CDR1 is MDHEN, CDR2 SYDVKM. CDR3 DNA sequence: TGTGCCAGCAGTCGAGGGATCTATGGCTACACCTTC. This translates into CASSRGIYGYTF.

The genes are TRBV7-2 and TRBJ2-2; D unclear. Trimming cost V 3 bases and J 1 base, with 6 bases left between them. This CDR3 comprises 14 residues. Germline CDR1 is SGHTA and CDR2 is FQGNSA. CDR3 in DNA: TGTGCCAGCAGCTTTGACCGGAACACCGGGGAGCTGTTTTTT. It is translated as CASSFDRNTGELFF.

V gene TRBV5-1 combines with J gene TRBJ2-5; D might be TRBD2 (5 bases). Looked up from germline, CDR1 is SGHRS and CDR2 is YFSETQ. This CDR3 region has 12 residues. The germline V and J ends were trimmed by 3 bases and 5 bases, with 8 bases remaining between them. Written as DNA, the CDR3 is TGCGCCAGCAGCTCGGACTTCGAGACCCAGTACTTC. This sequence encodes CASSSDFETQYF.

This clone was seen a handful of times. The CDR3 is CASAKRGNNEQFF. The CDR3, as DNA: TGTGCCAGCGCCAAGCGGGGAAACAATGAGCAGTTCTTC. The J gene is TRBJ2-1, the V gene TRBV6-6; 7 nucleotides line up with TRBD2. In germline, CDR1 is MNHNY, CDR2 SVGAGI (reference sequence). CDR3 size: 13 residues. The V gene end was trimmed by 8 bases and the J gene end by 5 bases; junction bases not matched to a gene: 6.

The V call is TRBV7-3, the J call TRBJ2-6, with D uncertain. The CDR3 length is 13 residues. V lost 5 bases, J lost 4 bases, and 6 bases lay in between. Germline values: CDR1 SGHTA, CDR2 FQGTGA. CDR3 region: CASSQSGANVLTF. CDR3 DNA: TGTGCCAGCAGCCAGTCCGGGGCCAACGTCCTGACTTTC.

The chain has TRBV29-1 and TRBJ2-3; D perhaps matches TRBD2 (6 bases). Germline V gene data show CDR1 as SQVTM and CDR2 as ANQGSEA. The CDR3 is 13 amino acids. V dropped 7 bases and J dropped 1 base, with 12 bases sitting between them. CDR3 nucleotides: TGCAGCGCCGGGGGTTCCCGCACAGATACGCAGTATTTT. Its protein is CSAGGSRTDTQYF.

This clone occurred a few times. The V call is TRBV11-1, the J call TRBJ2-2; a possible D gene is TRBD2 (5 bases). CDR1 is SGHAT, CDR2 FQDESV, per germline (reference sequence). CDR3 length equals 16 residues. Trimming removed 5 bases from V and 0 bases from J, with 13 bases in between. The CDR3 reads CASSLLMGANTGELFF. In DNA form, the CDR3 reads TGTGCCAGCAGCCTCCTAATGGGAGCGAACACCGGGGAGCTGTTTTTT.

The V call is TRBV19, the J call TRBJ1-2; no definite D call. The CDR3 has 14 amino acids. CDR1 LNHDA and CDR2 SQIVND come from the germline V gene (reference sequence). Deletions cut 0 bases from V and 6 bases from J, with 11 bases between. The CDR3 loop is CASSIDHWSNGYTF. The CDR3 nucleotides read TGTGCCAGTAGTATAGATCATTGGAGCAATGGCTACACCTTC.

This clone was observed a few times. This chain joins TRBV19 and TRBJ1-3; TRBD1 matches at 11 bases. J was trimmed by 0 bases and V by 6 bases; bases with no gene match: 4. Looked up from germline, CDR1 is LNHDA and CDR2 is SQIVND (reference sequence). CDR3 length: 16 residues. In nucleotides, the CDR3 is TGTGCCAGTAGCTCCGGGACAGGGGGCTCTGGAAACACCATATATTTT. Translation: CASSSGTGGSGNTIYF.

V gene TRBV10-2 combines with J gene TRBJ2-2; D possibly corresponds to TRBD2 (6 bases). The germline V gene encodes CDR1 WSHSY and CDR2 SAAADI. The CDR3 is 17 residues long. V shed 5 bases and J shed 4 bases, with 20 bases lying between them. CDR3 in amino acids: CASSRRDFLHSTGELFF. CDR3 nucleotide sequence: TGCGCCAGCAGTCGAAGGGACTTCCTTCACTCCACCGGGGAGCTGTTTTTT.

V is TRBV29-1 and J is TRBJ2-1; D gene uncertain. The length of the CDR3 is 11 residues. The germline V gene encodes CDR1 SQVTM and CDR2 ANQGSEA. With 0 bases removed from V and 12 bases from J, the gap between germline ends came to 9 bases. In nucleotides, the CDR3 is TGCAGCGTTGAAGATACTCCGTGGCAGTTCTTC. Amino acid sequence: CSVEDTPWQFF.

This clone was found once. Other nucleotide sequences in the sample specify the same CDR3. The V call is TRBV18, the J call TRBJ1-2; maybe TRBD1 (5 bases). CDR3 length: 13 residues. V lost 4 bases to trimming and J lost 8 bases, with 14 bases between them. Germline values: CDR1 KGHSH, CDR2 LQKENI. CDR3 loop: CASSLGLTGGYTF. CDR3 DNA: TGTGCCAGCTCACTCGGTTTAACAGGAGGCTACACCTTC.

This clone was counted only a few times. The rearrangement joins TRBV27 to TRBJ2-7; 13 nucleotides match TRBD2. Per the germline V gene, CDR1 is MNHEY and CDR2 is SMNVEV (reference sequence). CDR3 size: 14 residues. V dropped 6 bases and J dropped 7; count of bases not matched to a gene: 6. CDR3 protein: CASRSGLAGAEQYF. The CDR3 DNA reads TGTGCCAGCAGGAGTGGACTAGCGGGGGCGGAGCAGTACTTC.

V usage is TRBV6-1 and J usage is TRBJ1-6; tentative D call: TRBD1 (5 bases). The CDR3 extends over 19 amino acids. V was clipped by 3 bases and J by 5 bases, with 23 bases between them. Germline CDR1 reads MNHNS; CDR2 reads SASEGT. CDR3 coding DNA: TGTGCCAGCAGTGATACGTGGGGACGCTGGTCGGGAGATAATTCACCCCTCCACTTT. Amino acids: CASSDTWGRWSGDNSPLHF.

V gene TRBV2 combines with J gene TRBJ2-2; D is ambiguous. V was clipped by 4 bases and J by 6 bases, with 9 bases between them. Germline CDR1 SNHLY, CDR2 FYNNEI. This CDR3 is built from 13 residues. In DNA form, the CDR3 reads TGTGCCAGCAGTGTTCATGGGCCCGGGGAGCTGTTTTTT. It specifies CASSVHGPGELFF.

This chain links TRBV6-1 with TRBJ2-7; no firm D call. From germline, CDR1 is MNHNS and CDR2 SASEGT. This CDR3 is 12 amino acids long. V dropped 7 bases and J dropped 0 bases, with 7 bases sitting between them. The DNA of the CDR3 is TGTGCCAGCACGGAGTCCTCCTACGAGCAGTACTTC. This translates into CASTESSYEQYF.

The chain has TRBV15 and TRBJ1-6; D is unclear. Germline V gene lookup returns CDR1 LNHNV and CDR2 YYDKDF (reference sequence). The CDR3 extends over 14 amino acids. V lost 5 bases and J 13 bases, leaving 18 bases between the germline ends. CDR3 sequence: CATSPEGASSPLHF. In DNA form, the CDR3 reads TGTGCCACCAGCCCCGAAGGAGCGAGTTCCCCCCTCCACTTT. Complete variable domain (other parts from reference TRBV15 and TRBJ1-6): DAMVIQNPRYQVTQFGKPVTLSCSQTLNHNVMYWYQQKSSQAPKLLFHYYDKDFNNEADTPDNFQSRRPNTSFCFLDIRSPGLGDTAMYLCATSPEGASSPLHFGNGTRLTVT.

This clone was found a few times. The V and J genes are TRBV5-1 and TRBJ1-2; D possibly corresponds to TRBD1 (5 bases). The CDR3 has 14 residues. From germline, CDR1 is SGHRS and CDR2 YFSETQ. V was clipped by 4 bases and J by 8 bases, with 18 bases between them. CDR3 in amino acids: CASSDRHGGYGYTF. The CDR3 DNA reads TGCGCCAGCAGCGACCGACATGGGGGGTACGGCTACACCTTC.

The rearrangement uses TRBV5-6 and TRBJ2-1; 15 bases align to TRBD2. CDR3 length: 18 amino acids. The trim removed 5 bases at V and 1 base at J, leaving 7 bases unmatched. CDR1 and CDR2 (germline): SGHDT, YYEEEE. The CDR3 spells CASSPPGLAGGSYNEQFF. The CDR3, as DNA: TGTGCCAGCAGTCCCCCGGGACTAGCGGGAGGATCCTACAATGAGCAGTTCTTC.

This clone was picked up a small number of times. The chain combines TRBV18 with TRBJ2-1; D is uncertain. Trimming left V 0 bases short and J 4 bases short, with 7 bases between. Per germline, CDR1 KGHSH and CDR2 LQKENI. The CDR3 is 14 amino acids. In nucleotides, the CDR3 is TGTGCCAGCTCACCACCGTCGGAGTACAATGAGCAGTTCTTC. Translating it yields CASSPPSEYNEQFF.

A few counts support this clone. The V call is TRBV6-6, the J call TRBJ2-5; 8 positions agree with TRBD1. After removal of 6 bases from V and 5 bases from J, the junction contained 5 bases not matched to a gene. This CDR3 has 13 amino acids. The germline V gene encodes CDR1 MNHNY and CDR2 SVGAGI (reference sequence). The CDR3 loop is CASRSQGDETQYF. The CDR3, as DNA: TGTGCCAGCAGATCACAGGGGGACGAGACCCAGTACTTC.

This chain connects TRBV6-5 to TRBJ2-7; D is perhaps TRBD1 or TRBD2 (6 bases each). The CDR3 covers 13 residues. Germline lookup yields CDR1 MNHEY and CDR2 SVGAGI. V was pared by 6 bases and J by 5 bases, with 14 bases between. The CDR3 sequence is CASSQLGGHEQYF. The CDR3 DNA follows: TGTGCCAGCAGCCAACTGGGGGGCCACGAGCAGTACTTC.

This clone turned up a few times. The rearrangement joins TRBV12-2 to TRBJ2-1; TRBD2, the table's D call, was not compared with the DNA. TRBV12-2 is flagged as a pseudogene. The CDR3 has 16 residues. The CDR3 here is CASRSRTFSSYNEQFF. CDR3 nucleotide sequence: TGTGCAAGTCGCTCCCGGACTTTCAGCTCCTACAATGAGCAGTTCTTC.

This chain connects TRBV28 to TRBJ1-2; no definite D call. Germline assignment: CDR1 MDHEN and CDR2 SYDVKM. This CDR3 spans 12 amino acids. V lost 2 bases to trimming and J lost 7 bases, with 8 bases between them. CDR3 sequence (DNA): TGTGCCAGCAGTTTAATGGGGAGTGGCTACACCTTC. Translated: CASSLMGSGYTF.